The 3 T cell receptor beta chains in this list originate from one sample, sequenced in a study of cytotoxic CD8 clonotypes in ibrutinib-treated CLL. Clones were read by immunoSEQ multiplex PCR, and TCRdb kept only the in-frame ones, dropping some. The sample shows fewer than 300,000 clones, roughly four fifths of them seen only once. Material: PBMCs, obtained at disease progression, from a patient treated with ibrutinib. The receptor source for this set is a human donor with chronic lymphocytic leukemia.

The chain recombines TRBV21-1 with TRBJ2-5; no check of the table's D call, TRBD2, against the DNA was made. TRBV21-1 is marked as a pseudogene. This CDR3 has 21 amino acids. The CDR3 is CASSSTAGPGLAGGFGETQYF. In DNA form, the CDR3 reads TGTGCCAGCAGCTCGACCGCCGGGCCGGGACTAGCGGGAGGGTTCGGAGAGACCCAGTACTTC.

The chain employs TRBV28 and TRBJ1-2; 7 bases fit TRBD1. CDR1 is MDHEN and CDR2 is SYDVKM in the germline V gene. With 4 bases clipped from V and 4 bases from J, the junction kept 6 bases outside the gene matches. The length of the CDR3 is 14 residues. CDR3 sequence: CASSSTQGGYGYTF. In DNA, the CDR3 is TGTGCCAGCAGTTCTACTCAGGGGGGCTATGGCTACACCTTC.

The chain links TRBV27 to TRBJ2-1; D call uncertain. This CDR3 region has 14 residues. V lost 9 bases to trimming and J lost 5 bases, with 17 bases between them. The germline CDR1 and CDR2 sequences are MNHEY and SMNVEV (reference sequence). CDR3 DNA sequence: TGTGCCAGTCGGTACGTGGGTAGCCACAATGAGCAGTTCTTC. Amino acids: CASRYVGSHNEQFF.